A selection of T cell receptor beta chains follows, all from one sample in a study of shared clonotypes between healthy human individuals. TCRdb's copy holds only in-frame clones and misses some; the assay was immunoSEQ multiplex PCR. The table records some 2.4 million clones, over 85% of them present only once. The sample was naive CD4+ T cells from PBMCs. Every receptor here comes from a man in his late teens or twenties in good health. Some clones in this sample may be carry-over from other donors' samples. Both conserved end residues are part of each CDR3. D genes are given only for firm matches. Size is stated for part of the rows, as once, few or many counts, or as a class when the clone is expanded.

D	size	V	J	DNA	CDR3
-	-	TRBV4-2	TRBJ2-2	TGTGCCAGCAGCCAAGGCCCCTTCCCCGAGGGCCACGGGGAGCTGTTTTTT	CASSQGPFPEGHGELFF
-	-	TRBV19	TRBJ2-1	TGTGCCAGTAGTACCCGAGGGGGAACTAATGAGCAGTTCTTC	CASSTRGGTNEQFF
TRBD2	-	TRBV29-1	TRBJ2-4	TGCAGCGCCGGAGGGCAGGCGGGGGACATTCAGTACTTC	CSAGGQAGDIQYF
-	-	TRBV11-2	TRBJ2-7	TGTGCCAGCAGCTTACGGGACGGGAGCTCCTACGAGCAGTACTTC	CASSLRDGSSYEQYF
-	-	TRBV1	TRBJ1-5	TGCACCAGCCGAAGATCTCCCTATAGCAATCAGCCCCAGCATTTT	CTSRRSPYSNQPQHF
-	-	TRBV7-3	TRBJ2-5	TGTGCCAGCAGCACCGGACCTCGGGAGACCCAGTACTTC	CASSTGPRETQYF
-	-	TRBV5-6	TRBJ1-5	TGTGCCAGCAGCTTACAGGGAAGGAATCAGCCCCAGCATTTT	CASSLQGRNQPQHF
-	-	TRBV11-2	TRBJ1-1	TGTGCCAGCAGACTAACAGAATTGAACACTGAAGCTTTCTTT	CASRLTELNTEAFF
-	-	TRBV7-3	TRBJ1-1	TGTGCCAGCAGCTCGCAGGAGAACACTGAAGCTTTCTTT	CASSSQENTEAFF
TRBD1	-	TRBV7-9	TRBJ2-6	TGTGCCAGCAGCTTAGGAGACAGGGGGGGCTCCGGGGCCAACGTCCTGACTTTC	CASSLGDRGGSGANVLTF
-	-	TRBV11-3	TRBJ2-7	TGTGCCAGCAGCTTAGATCTCGGAGAGCAGTACTTC	CASSLDLGEQYF
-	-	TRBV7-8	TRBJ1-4	TGTGCCAGCAGTAGCGGGCGGACTAATGAAAAACTGTTTTTT	CASSSGRTNEKLFF
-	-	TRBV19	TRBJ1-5	TGTGCCAGTAGTACGGGTCTCGGACGCCCCGGCCGAAATCAGCCCCAGCATTTT	CASSTGLGRPGRNQPQHF
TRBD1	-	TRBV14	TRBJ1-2	TGTGCCAGCAGCCAAGAGACAGGGGCTAACTATGGCTACACCTTC	CASSQETGANYGYTF
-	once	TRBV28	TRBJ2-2	TGTGCCAGCAGTTTCGGGACTCTGAACACCGGGGAGCTGTTTTTT	CASSFGTLNTGELFF
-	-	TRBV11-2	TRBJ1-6	TGTGCCAGCAGCTTAGTTCGGGATTCACCCCTCCACTTT	CASSLVRDSPLHF
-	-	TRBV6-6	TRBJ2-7	TGTGCCAGCAGTTACACCTGGGGGGCCTACGAGCAGTACTTC	CASSYTWGAYEQYF
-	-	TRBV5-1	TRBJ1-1	TGCGCCAGCAGCTTGGGAGGGGGGCTGGAAGCTTTCTTT	CASSLGGGLEAFF
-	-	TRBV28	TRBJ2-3	TGTGCCAGCAGCCTGATCCCAGATACGCAGTATTTT	CASSLIPDTQYF
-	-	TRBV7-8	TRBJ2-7	TGTGCCAGCAGCAAACACACGAGGAGCTCCTACGAGCAGTACTTC	CASSKHTRSSYEQYF
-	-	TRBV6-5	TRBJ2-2	TGTGCCAGCAGAAGACTGCCGACCACCGGGGAGCTGTTTTTT	CASRRLPTTGELFF
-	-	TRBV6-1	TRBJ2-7	TGTGCCAGCGGCGTTACAGGGAGGCGACACTTC	CASGVTGRRHF
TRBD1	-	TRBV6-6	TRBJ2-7	TGTGCCAGCAGTGGGACAGGGGGTACCGAGCAGTACTTC	CASSGTGGTEQYF
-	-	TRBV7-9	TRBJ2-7	TGTGCCAGCAGCAGATTGGGGGGGACAATTGAGCAGTACTTC	CASSRLGGTIEQYF
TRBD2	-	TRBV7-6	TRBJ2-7	TGTGCCAGCAGCTTATCGGGGGGAGAAGAGCAGTACTTC	CASSLSGGEEQYF
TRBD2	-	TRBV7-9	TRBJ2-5	TGTGCCAGCATGAGGCTAGCGGGGTACCAAGAGACCCAGTACTTC	CASMRLAGYQETQYF
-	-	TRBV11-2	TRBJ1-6	TGTGCCAGCAGCTTATACGCTGGGGACCCGGGACGGGATAATTCACCCCTCCACTTT	CASSLYAGDPGRDNSPLHF
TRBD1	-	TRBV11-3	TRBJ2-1	TGTGCCAGCAGCCCCGGGACAGGTTACAATGAGCAGTTCTTC	CASSPGTGYNEQFF
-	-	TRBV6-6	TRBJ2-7	TGTGCCAGCAGAGACAACAGGGGACTCTACGAGCAGTACTTC	CASRDNRGLYEQYF
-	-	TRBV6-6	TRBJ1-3	TGTGCCAGCAGTTTAGACAGAGCCACTGGAAACACCATATATTTT	CASSLDRATGNTIYF
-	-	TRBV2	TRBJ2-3	TGTGCCAGCGGGGGGTTCATGGCAGATACGCAGTATTTT	CASGGFMADTQYF
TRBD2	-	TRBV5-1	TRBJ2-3	TGCGCCAGCAGCACGGGACTAGCGGGAGTTGCAGATACGCAGTATTTT	CASSTGLAGVADTQYF
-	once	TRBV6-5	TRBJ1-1	TGTGCCAGCAGTTACACATATAGTCAGAACACTGAAGCTTTCTTT	CASSYTYSQNTEAFF
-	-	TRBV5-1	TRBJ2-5	TGCGCCAGCAGCTTGCAAGGGAGCGAGGGGGAGACCCAGTACTTC	CASSLQGSEGETQYF
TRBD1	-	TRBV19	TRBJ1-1	TGTGCCAGTAGCGACAGGGGGAACACTGAAGCTTTCTTT	CASSDRGNTEAFF
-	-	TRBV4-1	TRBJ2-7	TGCGCCAGCAGCCAATGGGGTTCATACGAGCAGTACTTC	CASSQWGSYEQYF
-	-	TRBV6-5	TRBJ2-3	TGTGCCAGCAGTTACTCGAGAGCGGGTCGAGGGAATACGCAGTATTTT	CASSYSRAGRGNTQYF
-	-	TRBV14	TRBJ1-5	TGTGCCAGCTCTCCTTCGCACCCAAATCAGCCCCAGCATTTT	CASSPSHPNQPQHF
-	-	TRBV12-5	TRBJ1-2	TGTGCTAGTGCCTCCCCGGGACGGAACTATGGCTACACCTTC	CASASPGRNYGYTF
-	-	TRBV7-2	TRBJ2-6	TGTGCCAGCAGCTTAGTCGGAACCTCTGGGGCCAACGTCCTGACTTTC	CASSLVGTSGANVLTF
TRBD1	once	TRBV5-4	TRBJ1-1	TGTGCCAGCAGCGACCCTATGACAGGGAGGAAAACTGAAGCTTTCTTT	CASSDPMTGRKTEAFF
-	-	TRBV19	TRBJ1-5	TGTGCCAGTAGTATCCAACAGGGCTGGAATCAGCCCCAGCATTTT	CASSIQQGWNQPQHF
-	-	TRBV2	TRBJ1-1	TGTGCCAGCAGTGAAGCATCTGGGTCGGCTGAAGCTTTCTTT	CASSEASGSAEAFF
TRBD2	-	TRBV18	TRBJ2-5	TGTGCCAGCTCACCCAGGACTAGCCTTCTAGAGACCCAGTACTTC	CASSPRTSLLETQYF
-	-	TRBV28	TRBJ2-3	TGTGCCAGCAGTCCTACCCAAGTAGGTACGCAGTATTTT	CASSPTQVGTQYF